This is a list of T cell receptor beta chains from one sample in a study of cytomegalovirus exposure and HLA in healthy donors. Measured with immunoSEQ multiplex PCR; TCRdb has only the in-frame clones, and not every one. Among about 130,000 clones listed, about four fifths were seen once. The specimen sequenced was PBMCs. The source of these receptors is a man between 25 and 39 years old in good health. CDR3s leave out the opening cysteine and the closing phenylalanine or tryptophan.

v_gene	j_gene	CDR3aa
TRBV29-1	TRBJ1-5	SVGAVGQPQH
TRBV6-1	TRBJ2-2	ASTRVVGTGELF
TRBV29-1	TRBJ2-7	SVGGSYEQY
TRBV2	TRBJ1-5	ASRPHRGPSNQPQH
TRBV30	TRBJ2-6	AWGGGANVLT
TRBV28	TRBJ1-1	ASSLPGLYTEAF
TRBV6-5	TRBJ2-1	ASSSGGGEYNEQF
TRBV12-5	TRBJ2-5	ASGLLGAGTQY
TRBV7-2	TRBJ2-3	ASSPLAGGGTDTQY
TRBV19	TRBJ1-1	ASRTRGGAVVRRNTEAF
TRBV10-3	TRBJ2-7	AISESIGKSGQGDWGRSYEQY
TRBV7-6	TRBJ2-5	ASSRRAQGQETQY
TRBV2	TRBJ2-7	ASSEYTYEQY
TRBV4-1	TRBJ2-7	ASSQVDLGFFSEQY
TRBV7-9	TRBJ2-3	ASSLSTDTQY
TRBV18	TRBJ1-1	ASSPLVAGGDTEAF
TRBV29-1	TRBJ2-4	SVSVAKNIQY
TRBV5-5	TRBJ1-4	ASSRRGGAGEKLF
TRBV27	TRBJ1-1	ASSRQEMNTEAF
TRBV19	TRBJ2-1	ASLASGYNEQF
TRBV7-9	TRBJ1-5	SSSRTGGEGQPQH
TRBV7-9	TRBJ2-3	ASSPPWGPPRDTQY
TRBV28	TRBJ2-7	ASSPSLEGGDYEQY
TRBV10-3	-	AISEVELFYEQY
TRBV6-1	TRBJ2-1	ASEGVMGNEQF
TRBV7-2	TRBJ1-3	ASSPPPGTGNTIY
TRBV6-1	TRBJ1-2	ASSDASRGDYGYT
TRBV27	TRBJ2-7	ASSTRGGPFYEQY
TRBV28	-	ASRPPGARSYEQY
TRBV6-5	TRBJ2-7	ASSCTGPGSYEQY
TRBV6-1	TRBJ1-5	ASSAWTGGSQPQH
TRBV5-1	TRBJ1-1	ASSLELGIIYTEAF